This T cell receptor (beta chain) was sequenced in a study of patients and donors after allogeneic stem cell transplantation. Each CDR3 protein is one row after TCRdb ran MiXCR on the RT-PCR reads. Of about 230,000 distinct CDR3 sequences listed, 13% to 15% are singletons. This clonotype was detected many times. The germline V and J ends were trimmed by 4 bases and 9 bases, with 21 bases remaining between them. This CDR3 has 15 residues. The germline gives CDR1 LGHDT, CDR2 YNNKEL (reference sequence). The sequence was obtained from a human donor who was either an allogeneic HSCT recipient or a stem cell or donor lymphocyte infusion donor (not recorded which). It is not recorded whose cells these are; they may come from a transplant donor. This sequence joins TRBV3-1 and TRBJ1-2, with no clear D. The sample comprised blood, either unsorted or a sorted T cell fraction (not recorded which). This CDR3 is CASSPLQAGSISYTF. The CDR3, as DNA: TGTGCCAGCAGCCCTCTTCAGGCAGGTTCTATCAGCTACACCTTC.